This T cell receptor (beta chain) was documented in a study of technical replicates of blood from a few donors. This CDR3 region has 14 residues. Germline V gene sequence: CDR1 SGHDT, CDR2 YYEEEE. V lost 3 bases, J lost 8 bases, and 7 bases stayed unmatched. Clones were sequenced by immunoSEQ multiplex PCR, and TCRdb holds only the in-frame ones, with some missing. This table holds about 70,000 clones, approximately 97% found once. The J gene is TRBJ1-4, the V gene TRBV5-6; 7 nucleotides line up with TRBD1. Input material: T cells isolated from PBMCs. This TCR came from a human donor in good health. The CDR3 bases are TGTGCCAGCAGCTCTGTAGGGGGCGGCGAAAAACTGTTTTTT. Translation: CASSSVGGGEKLFF.